What follows are 10 T cell receptor beta chains derived from one specimen sequenced in a study of blood T cells in healthy people across ages. Sample-barcoded 5' priming and a J-beta primer mix drove a second PCR of roughly 6 to 12 cycles. One entry per CDR3 protein, called by TCRdb with MiXCR from the 5' RACE reads. Of 850,000 to 950,000 distinct CDR3 sequences in the sample, under 30% were seen once. Sequencing used blood. The receptors come from a woman aged 80 or over in good health.

This clonotype was picked up many times. This chain links TRBV28 with TRBJ2-7; tentative D call: TRBD2 (5 bases). The V and J ends lost 5 bases and 8 bases respectively, with 25 bases between them. There are 16 residues in the CDR3. The germline V gene encodes CDR1 MDHEN and CDR2 SYDVKM. The CDR3 nucleotides are TGTGCCAGCAGTGAGGGTGGCAGTCCCCACCTACGAAAGCAGTACTTC. This translates into CASSEGGSPHLRKQYF.

This clonotype was counted between two and nine times. J is TRBJ1-1 and V is TRBV7-9; D gene uncertain. CDR1 is SEHNR, CDR2 FQNEAQ, per germline (reference sequence). V was shortened by 4 bases and J by 8 bases, with 11 bases between the two germline ends. The CDR3 consists of 12 residues. CDR3 loop: CASSSPGHEAFF. The CDR3 nucleotides read TGTGCCAGCAGCTCCCCGGGCCACGAAGCTTTCTTT.

This clonotype has ten or more counts. The rearrangement uses TRBV14 and TRBJ2-3; the match to TRBD2 covers 7 bases. Trimming removed 1 base from V and 1 base from J; junction bases left unmatched: 5. This CDR3 is 16 amino acids long. The germline CDR1 and CDR2 sequences are SGHDN and FVKESK. CDR3 region: CASSQVEAGGTDTQYF. The CDR3 region has the DNA TGTGCCAGCAGCCAAGTCGAGGCGGGAGGCACAGATACGCAGTATTTT. Supplemented by reference TRBV14 and TRBJ2-3, the full variable domain reads EAGVTQFPSHSVIEKGQTVTLRCDPISGHDNLYWYRRVMGKEIKFLLHFVKESKQDESGMPNNRFLAERTGGTYSTLKVQPAELEDSGVYFCASSQVEAGGTDTQYFGPGTRLTVL.

This clonotype was seen a few times. Given a much more abundant clone one base away, this may be a read error. The chain has TRBV12-3 or TRBV12-4 and TRBJ2-7, with TRBD1 matching over 9 bases. CDR3 size: 14 residues. V dropped 3 bases and J dropped 4; count of bases not matched to a gene: 4. In DNA, the CDR3 is TGTGCCAGCAGTTTGATGGGACAGGGATACGAGCAGTACTTC. Translating it yields CASSLMGQGYEQYF.

Written as DNA, the CDR3 is TGTGCCAGCAGCTCCCAACGGGAAACCGGGCACCAAGAGACCCAGTACTTC. This gives the protein CASSSQRETGHQETQYF. This sequence joins TRBV7-9 and TRBJ2-4, with D possibly matching TRBD2 (5 bases). The DNA end is more similar to TRBJ2-5, so the J call may be wrong. Germline lookup yields CDR1 SEHNR and CDR2 FQNEAQ (reference sequence). CDR3 length equals 17 residues.

This clonotype was observed a few times. This chain uses TRBV18 with TRBJ1-1, with 7 bases matching TRBD1. Germline CDR1 is KGHSH and CDR2 is LQKENI. J gave up 8 bases and V 3 bases, and 6 bases lay outside the gene matches. This CDR3 comprises 13 residues. For the CDR3, the DNA is TGTGCCAGCTCACCCGGACAGGAAGGCGAAGCTTTCTTT. Encoded protein: CASSPGQEGEAFF.

In this sample, this clonotype turned up many times. J is TRBJ2-3 and V is TRBV4-2, with D possibly matching TRBD2 (5 bases). This CDR3 has 15 residues. V shed 0 bases and J shed 1 base, with 8 bases lying between them. From germline, CDR1 is LGHNA and CDR2 YNFKEQ. The chain's CDR3 is CASSQDGGGTDTQYF. The CDR3 DNA sequence: TGTGCCAGCAGCCAAGATGGAGGAGGCACAGATACGCAGTATTTT.

This clonotype has a count of ten or more. The CDR3 DNA follows: TGTGCCAGCGGAAGTAAGACTCGCACAGATACGCAGTATTTT. It translates to CASGSKTRTDTQYF. The chain links TRBV7-9 to TRBJ2-3; D is unclear. Trimming stripped 8 bases from V and 1 base from J, with 13 bases between. The CDR3 is 14 amino acids. Germline lookup yields CDR1 SEHNR and CDR2 FQNEAQ (reference sequence).

This clonotype has a count of ten or more. V gene TRBV12-3 or TRBV12-4 combines with J gene TRBJ2-1; D may be TRBD2 (5 bases). The CDR3 is 14 amino acids. The ends were cut back, 3 bases at V and 0 bases at J, with 6 bases in the middle. In DNA form, the CDR3 reads TGTGCCAGCAGTTTCGGGGTCTCCTACAATGAGCAGTTCTTC. Amino acids: CASSFGVSYNEQFF.

Turning to this clonotype: A read error is possible here, since a much larger clone lies one base away. The chain is built from TRBV5-5 and TRBJ2-5; D is undetermined. This CDR3 contains 15 residues. Trimming took off 1 base at V and 11 bases at J, with 21 bases between the two ends. Germline V lookup: CDR1 SGHKS, CDR2 YYEKEE (reference sequence). The CDR3 DNA reads TGTGCCAGCAGCTTGCTACTGGGCTCCTACAATGAGCAGTACTTC. The encoded protein is CASSLLLGSYNEQYF.